This T cell receptor beta chain was sequenced in a study of response to subunit inactivated influenza vaccine. General study points: Every seasonal influenza vaccination brings in few new T cells, the authors suggested.

Via MiXCR, TCRdb re-called the RT-PCR reads, giving one row per CDR3 protein. The sample has some 850,000 distinct CDR3 sequences, about a fifth seen once. Germline-derived CDR1 and CDR2 are DFQATT and SNEGSKA (reference sequence). The CDR3 consists of 12 residues. Deletions cut 4 bases from V and 4 bases from J, with 8 bases between. This clonotype was counted a few times. Its cognate antigen is unknown. This sample comprised PBMCs from blood, obtained roughly 5 days after vaccination. V is TRBV20-1 and J is TRBJ2-1; no firm D call. This receptor was obtained from a middle-aged man who received an inactivated influenza vaccine. This CDR3 reads CSAIETYNEQFF. CDR3 bases: TGCAGTGCTATCGAGACTTACAATGAGCAGTTCTTC.